This record covers a single TCR beta chain. As yet, its antigen is unknown. The data were taken from a study of cytomegalovirus exposure and HLA in healthy donors. Study results and caveats: The classifier, whose performance was assessed in both the original and validation cohorts, reportedly diagnosed cytomegalovirus status with high specificity and sensitivity. Productive status was seen about 87% or about 30% of the time for most TCR beta V segments in an earlier analysis. Excluded were some V segments that proved indistinguishable, including TRBV6-2 and TRBV6-3. TCR beta chains associated with HLA were, in a later analysis, more clonally expanded than equally common others.

Amplification used 60 Vbeta primers and 13 Jbeta primers. Profiling relied on immunoSEQ multiplex PCR, and the TCRdb table lists in-frame clones only, not all of them. This sample carries approximately 100,000 clones, about 81% of them seen once, and the ten largest clones take approximately 1.4%. Germline-derived CDR1 and CDR2 are SGHTA and FQGNSA. V was trimmed by 5 bases and J by 7 bases, leaving 17 bases between them. This CDR3 is built from 14 residues. The specimen was PBMCs. The TCR comes from a man between 40 and 49 years old in good health and CMV-seronegative. This chain joins TRBV7-2 and TRBJ1-1; tentative D call: TRBD1 (6 bases). CDR3 nucleotide sequence: TGTGCCAGCAGCACCGGGAGGGGGTGGGGTGAAGCTTTCTTT. This codes for CASSTGRGWGEAFF.